Listed here is a single T cell receptor (beta chain). Noted treatment: oral pan-JAK inhibitor, 5-10 mg twice daily. Sorting from PBMCs produced CD4+ and CD8+ T cells. This sample is part of a study of CD8+ T cells in alopecia areata. Background on the study: Patients received oral tofacitinib, 5 to 10 mg twice daily, for moderate-to-severe alopecia areata. For treated patients, severity scores reflected the percentage of scalp area affected.

Investigators isolated RNA and reverse transcribed it into cDNA to act as the sequencing template. The repertoire was sequenced with immunoSEQ multiplex PCR; TCRdb's copy has only in-frame clones and lacks some. The sample has over 150,000 clones, about 60% seen once. The CDR3 has 11 amino acids. V dropped 4 bases and J dropped 6 bases, with 7 bases sitting between them. In germline, CDR1 is MNHNS, CDR2 SASEGT. This sequence joins TRBV6-1 and TRBJ2-7; D is ambiguous. Material: CD8+ T cells sorted from blood, obtained at week 24, from a patient treated with tofacitinib. The sequence came from a human donor with alopecia areata. CDR3 sequence (DNA): TGTGCCAGCAGTGGCGTTCCCGAGCAGTACTTC. Encoded protein: CASSGVPEQYF.